In this sample, the clone carrying this T cell receptor beta chain turned up once. The entry originates in a study of T-cell reconstitution after alpha-beta-depleted transplantation in children. Unique molecular identifiers were incorporated when the TCRbeta library was constructed. TCRdb reprocessed the PCR reads with MiXCR, giving one entry per CDR3 protein. The data hold hundreds of thousands of distinct CDR3 sequences, with about 25% observed a single time. The CDR3 is 15 amino acids. The V gene's germline CDR1 is SGHRS and CDR2 YFSETQ. V shed 2 bases and J shed 5 bases, with 16 bases lying between them.

The source was PBMCs, collected before TCRalphabeta/CD19-depleted stem cell transplant. The J gene is TRBJ1-2, the V gene TRBV5-1; D uncertain. The sequence derives from a girl aged 2-15 years with Fanconi anemia, due to receive a stem cell transplant. The CDR3 bases are TGCGCCAGCAGCTTCCGAGGAGGGTTGGGTTATGGCTACACCTTC. It codes for CASSFRGGLGYGYTF. Complete variable domain (other parts from reference TRBV5-1 and TRBJ1-2): KAGVTQTPRYLIKTRGQQVTLSCSPISGHRSVSWYQQTPGQGLQFLFEYFSETQRNKGNFPGRFSGRQFSNSRSEMNVSTLELGDSALYLCASSFRGGLGYGYTFGSGTRLTVV.